Shown below are 30 T cell receptor beta chains from a single sample sequenced in a study of blood T cells in healthy people across ages. With a J-beta primer mix and a sample-barcoded 5' primer, a second PCR ran about 7 to 12 cycles. TCRdb re-called the 5' RACE reads with MiXCR, one entry per CDR3 protein. Of about 650,000 distinct CDR3 sequences in the sample, 32% are singletons; the top ten hold approximately 15%. Sequencing was done on a sample of blood. These receptors originate from a woman of 80 years or more in good health.

The J gene is TRBJ1-1, the V gene TRBV7-9; weak D call: TRBD1 (5 bases). Germline CDR1 SEHNR, CDR2 FQNEAQ (reference sequence). Trimming left V 1 base short and J 0 bases short, with 15 bases between. This CDR3 has 17 amino acids. The CDR3 region is CASSLGQGRRMNTEAFF. For the CDR3, the DNA is TGTGCCAGCAGCTTAGGGCAGGGTCGGAGAATGAACACTGAAGCTTTCTTT. Full variable domain (rest looked up from reference TRBV7-9 and TRBJ1-1): DTGVSQNPRHKITKRGQNVTFRCDPISEHNRLYWYRQTLGQGPEFLTYFQNEAQLEKSRLLSDRFSAERPKGSFSTLEIQRTEQGDSAMYLCASSLGQGRRMNTEAFFGQGTRLTVV.

In this sample, this clonotype turned up a few times. The rearrangement links TRBV6-2 or TRBV6-3 to TRBJ2-3, with 7 bases identical to TRBD1. Germline V gene lookup returns CDR1 MNHEY and CDR2 SVGEGT. This CDR3 contains 16 residues. V dropped 6 bases and J dropped 2; count of bases not matched to a gene: 11. The CDR3, as DNA: TGTGCCAGCAGACTATCCCAGGGACAGCACACAGATACGCAGTATTTT. Translated: CASRLSQGQHTDTQYF.

As to this clonotype: One base away lies a much larger clone, so this may be a sequencing read error. The chain is built from TRBV3-1 and TRBJ2-7; 12 bases are shared with TRBD2. The CDR3 spans 17 residues. V was pared by 3 bases and J by 7 bases, with 13 bases of the junction left unmatched. Per the germline V gene, CDR1 is LGHDT and CDR2 is YNNKEL (reference sequence). CDR3 in amino acids: CASSHSRGLAGYNEQYF. The CDR3 DNA reads as TGTGCCAGCAGCCACTCACGTGGACTAGCGGGGTACAATGAGCAGTACTTC.

This clonotype was counted ten times or more. Here the CDR3 reads CASSSHAGGTQYF. CDR3 bases: TGTGCCAGCAGCTCCCACGCCGGGGGGACCCAGTACTTC. The chain is built from TRBV7-3 and TRBJ2-5; D may be TRBD2 (6 bases). This CDR3 spans 13 amino acids. With 4 bases removed from V and 7 bases from J, the gap between germline ends came to 13 bases. Germline CDR1 reads SGHTA; CDR2 reads FQGTGA.

The chain is built from TRBV5-6 and TRBJ1-4; no definite D call. Trimming shortened V by 1 base and J by 7 bases, and 14 bases separated the two germline ends. From germline, CDR1 is SGHDT and CDR2 YYEEEE. This CDR3 contains 15 residues. The CDR3 DNA sequence: TGTGCCAGCAGCTTGAGGAGTGGATTTGGTGAAAAACTGTTTTTT. This encodes CASSLRSGFGEKLFF.

This clonotype was observed at least ten times. The V and J genes are TRBV5-1 and TRBJ2-5; TRBD1 matches 7 bases. There are 15 residues in the CDR3. CDR1 is SGHRS and CDR2 is YFSETQ in the germline V gene. The V gene end was trimmed by 4 bases and the J gene end by 3 bases; junction bases not matched to a gene: 9. The CDR3 coding sequence is TGCGCCAGCAGCCCCACAGGGGTGGACGAAGAGACCCAGTACTTC. Residues: CASSPTGVDEETQYF.

A remark on this clonotype: The junction departs from germline at one end; a sequencing error may be responsible. V and J are TRBV24-1 and TRBJ2-3; the D is unclear. CDR1 is KGHDR and CDR2 is SFDVKD in the germline V gene. The CDR3 extends over 13 amino acids. The CDR3 DNA follows: TGTGCCACCAGTGATGCGAACTCAGATACTCAGTATTTT. Protein: CATSDANSDTQYF.

The chain uses TRBV7-2 and TRBJ2-4; 8 nucleotides match TRBD2. The J call is uncertain, as TRBJ2-7 better fits the DNA end. Germline lookup yields CDR1 SGHTA and CDR2 FQGNSA. The CDR3 consists of 15 residues. The chain's CDR3 is CASSPQAGVTYEQYF. CDR3 bases: TGTGCCAGCAGCCCCCAAGCGGGGGTCACCTACGAGCAGTACTTC.

This clonotype was counted between two and nine times. The chain recombines TRBV5-1 with TRBJ1-1, with unresolved D. V lost 7 bases and J 0 bases, leaving 10 bases between the germline ends. CDR1 is SGHRS and CDR2 is YFSETQ in the germline V gene. This CDR3 is built from 13 residues. CDR3 coding DNA: TGCGCCAGCCGAAATACTATGAACACTGAAGCTTTCTTT. Amino acids: CASRNTMNTEAFF.

This clonotype was seen ten or more times. The chain is built from TRBV12-3 or TRBV12-4 and TRBJ2-5; maybe TRBD1 (5 bases). The J call is doubtful: the DNA matches TRBJ2-7 better. The CDR3 sequence is 13 residues long. The CDR3 loop is CASSPGQGFEQYF. CDR3 coding DNA: TGTGCCAGCAGTCCTGGGCAGGGTTTCGAGCAGTACTTC.

There are many counts of this clonotype. V usage is TRBV7-2 and J usage is TRBJ2-3; no clear D. Germline assignment: CDR1 SGHTA and CDR2 FQGNSA. The CDR3 spans 12 residues. The V and J ends lost 5 bases and 2 bases respectively, with 5 bases between them. CDR3 coding DNA: TGTGCCAGCAGCCCGTACACAGATACGCAGTATTTT. This codes for CASSPYTDTQYF.

There are many counts of this clonotype. This chain links TRBV27 with TRBJ1-2, with 10 bases aligning to TRBD1. Germline values: CDR1 MNHEY, CDR2 SMNVEV (reference sequence). Trimming removed 11 bases from V and 5 bases from J; junction bases left unmatched: 5. This CDR3 has 12 residues. This CDR3 is CASGTGVYGYTF. CDR3 DNA: TGTGCCTCCGGGACAGGGGTATATGGCTACACCTTC.

This clonotype was detected many times. The V call is TRBV9, the J call TRBJ2-1, with 10 bases lining up with TRBD2. V shed 3 bases and J 4 bases; nucleotides not matched to a gene: 4. The CDR3 covers 15 residues. CDR1 is SGDLS and CDR2 is YYNGEE in the germline V gene. The CDR3 protein is CASSEGLAIYNEQFF. In DNA, the CDR3 is TGTGCCAGCAGCGAGGGACTAGCGATTTACAATGAGCAGTTCTTC.

This clonotype was counted ten times or more. This rearrangement joins TRBV20-1 to TRBJ2-1; 9 bases align to TRBD2. This CDR3 contains 15 residues. Per the germline V gene, CDR1 is DFQATT and CDR2 is SNEGSKA (reference sequence). Trimming took 0 bases from V and 4 from J; bases not matched to a gene: 4. The CDR3 loop reads CSARDQRGVYNEQFF. The CDR3 DNA follows: TGCAGTGCTAGAGATCAGCGGGGGGTATACAATGAGCAGTTCTTC.

In nucleotides, the CDR3 is TGTGCCAGCAGTACCACAGGGGCCACGGGGGCAAGTGGCTACACCTTC. Translation gives CASSTTGATGASGYTF. The chain joins TRBV6-2 or TRBV6-3 to TRBJ1-2, with TRBD1 matching over 7 bases. V shed 5 bases, J shed 7 bases, and the junction held 16 bases outside the gene matches. The CDR3 has 16 amino acids. Germline lookup yields CDR1 MNHEY and CDR2 SVGEGT.

The rearrangement joins TRBV28 to TRBJ2-7, with D possibly TRBD2 on 6 matching bases. Trimming cost V 4 bases and J 6 bases, with 16 bases left between them. The CDR3 totals 14 residues. Germline V gene data show CDR1 as MDHEN and CDR2 as SYDVKM. CDR3 sequence: CASSSPGLSCEQYF. Written as DNA, the CDR3 is TGTGCCAGCAGTTCACCGGGACTGAGCTGCGAGCAGTACTTC.

The chain combines TRBV6-6 with TRBJ2-1; 8 bases align to TRBD1. CDR1 is MNHNY, CDR2 SVGAGI, per germline (reference sequence). The CDR3 sequence is 11 residues long. V dropped 7 bases and J dropped 13; count of bases not matched to a gene: 6. The CDR3 nucleotides read TGTGCCAGCACCGTCGACAGGGGACAGTTCTTC. It codes for CASTVDRGQFF.

This clonotype was observed many times. This chain joins TRBV5-5 and TRBJ1-5; 10 positions agree with TRBD1. The junction had 9 bases not matched to a gene; V was cut back by 4 bases and J by 5 bases. Germline V CDR1 and CDR2: SGHKS, YYEKEE (reference sequence). This CDR3 is 16 amino acids long. DNA for the CDR3: TGTGCCAGCAGCGTAGGGACAGGGGTTTCCGATCAGCCCCAGCATTTT. It is translated as CASSVGTGVSDQPQHF.

A note on this clonotype: One end of the junction varies from germline; a read error may be responsible. This rearrangement joins TRBV3-1 to TRBJ2-3; 8 nucleotides line up with TRBD2. CDR1 is LGHDT and CDR2 is YNNKEL in the germline V gene (reference sequence). The CDR3 runs 16 residues. As DNA, the CDR3 is TGTGCCGGCAGCCAAGATGGGGGACTAGGGGGAGATACGCAGTATTTT. This encodes CAGSQDGGLGGDTQYF.

At least ten counts were recorded for this clonotype. This chain uses TRBV27 with TRBJ2-7; 8 bases match TRBD1. The CDR3 is 15 amino acids. Trimming took 1 base from V and 1 from J; bases not matched to a gene: 3. Germline CDR1 and CDR2: MNHEY and SMNVEV (reference sequence). CDR3 loop: CASSLYWTGSYEQYF. The CDR3 coding sequence is TGTGCCAGCAGTTTATACTGGACAGGGTCCTACGAGCAGTACTTC.

This clonotype has a count of ten or more. The chain combines TRBV18 with TRBJ2-1; the D gene is possibly TRBD2 (6 bases). V gave up 0 bases and J gave up 10 bases, with 7 bases separating them. This CDR3 has 12 amino acids. CDR1 is KGHSH, CDR2 LQKENI, per germline. The DNA for the CDR3 is TGTGCCAGCTCACCACCGGGGGGAGAGCAGTTCTTC. Protein: CASSPPGGEQFF.

The genes are TRBV7-8 and TRBJ1-6; no definite D call. CDR1 SGHVS and CDR2 FQNEAQ come from the germline V gene. Trimming took off 2 bases at V and 3 bases at J, with 11 bases between the two ends. CDR3 length equals 16 residues. This chain's CDR3 is CASSLPRWNYNSPLHF. DNA for the CDR3: TGTGCCAGCAGCTTACCTCGGTGGAACTATAATTCACCCCTCCACTTT. The full variable domain, in which reference TRBV7-8 and TRBJ1-6 provide the parts outside the CDR3, is GAGVSQSPRYKVAKRGQDVALRCDPISGHVSLFWYQQALGQGPEFLTYFQNEAQLDKSGLPSDRFFAERPEGSVSTLKIQRTQQEDSAVYLCASSLPRWNYNSPLHFGNGTRLTVT.

About this clonotype: Compared with germline, one end of the junction differs, possibly owing to a read error. The genes are TRBV6-6 and TRBJ2-4; 7 bases align to TRBD2. The DNA end lines up better with TRBJ2-5; the J call may be wrong. CDR1 MNHNY and CDR2 SVGAGI come from the germline V gene (reference sequence). This CDR3 has 13 amino acids. This CDR3 reads CACSYSGGETQYF. The CDR3 region has the DNA TGTGCCTGCAGTTACTCCGGGGGGGAGACCCAGTACTTC.

This clonotype came up many times. The gene calls are TRBV5-4 and TRBJ2-4; D possibly uses TRBD1 or TRBD2 (5 bases each). Germline CDR1 is SGHNT and CDR2 is YYREEE (reference sequence). CDR3 length: 14 amino acids. The ends were cut back, 4 bases at V and 7 bases at J, with 15 bases in the middle. CDR3 sequence: CASSPSRGSNIQYF. In DNA, the CDR3 is TGTGCCAGCAGCCCCTCCCGGGGCTCGAACATTCAGTACTTC.

This clonotype has more than one count but fewer than ten. The chain links TRBV6-1 to TRBJ1-5; TRBD1 aligns across 11 bases. Per germline, CDR1 MNHNS and CDR2 SASEGT. With 4 bases clipped from V and 6 bases from J, the junction kept 8 bases outside the gene matches. The CDR3 spans 16 residues. CDR3 DNA sequence: TGTGCCAGCAGTGGGACAGGGGGCTCTAGGGTTCAGCCCCAGCATTTT. It translates to CASSGTGGSRVQPQHF.

The V gene is TRBV7-9, the J gene TRBJ1-1; tentative D call: TRBD1 (5 bases). Germline lookup yields CDR1 SEHNR and CDR2 FQNEAQ (reference sequence). The CDR3 has 17 amino acids. V was clipped by 0 bases and J by 0 bases, with 14 bases between them. In DNA, the CDR3 is TGTGCCAGCAGCTTAGCCGGATGGGGGGGGATGAACACTGAAGCTTTCTTT. Its translation is CASSLAGWGGMNTEAFF.

This clonotype was detected many times. The chain employs TRBV18 and TRBJ2-3; 9 nucleotides align to TRBD2. Germline trimming cut 1 base from V and 6 bases from J; bases unmatched to any gene: 5. Germline CDR1 reads KGHSH; CDR2 reads LQKENI. CDR3 size: 15 residues. The CDR3 protein is CASSPRGGALDTQYF. Written as DNA, the CDR3 is TGTGCCAGCTCACCACGCGGGGGGGCCCTCGATACGCAGTATTTT.

This clonotype was recorded a few times. This chain links TRBV11-2 with TRBJ2-2; 12 bases line up with TRBD1. Germline loops: CDR1 SGHAT, CDR2 FQNNGV. Trimming at V came to 5 bases and at J to 5 bases, leaving 9 bases not matched to a gene. CDR3 size: 17 residues. In DNA, the CDR3 is TGTGCCAGCAGCCAGGGGACAGGGGGCGCGTTGACCGGGGAGCTGTTTTTT. Translation gives CASSQGTGGALTGELFF.

In its sample, this clonotype was seen a few times. Here the CDR3 reads CASNSPQVTDTQHF. In DNA form, the CDR3 reads TGTGCCAGCAACAGCCCACAGGTCACAGATACGCAGCATTTT. The chain links TRBV7-2 to TRBJ2-3; possible D gene TRBD1, 5 bases. With the DNA end fitting TRBJ1-5 better, the J assignment may be wrong. This CDR3 spans 14 amino acids. From germline, CDR1 is SGHTA and CDR2 FQGNSA.

This clonotype was seen many times. The rearrangement links TRBV5-1 to TRBJ2-1; D possibly corresponds to TRBD2 (6 bases). The CDR3 extends over 14 amino acids. Germline values: CDR1 SGHRS, CDR2 YFSETQ. Trimming removed 4 bases from V and 0 bases from J, with 8 bases in between. This CDR3 is CASSGGSSYNEQFF. DNA of the CDR3: TGCGCCAGCAGCGGGGGGAGCTCCTACAATGAGCAGTTCTTC.